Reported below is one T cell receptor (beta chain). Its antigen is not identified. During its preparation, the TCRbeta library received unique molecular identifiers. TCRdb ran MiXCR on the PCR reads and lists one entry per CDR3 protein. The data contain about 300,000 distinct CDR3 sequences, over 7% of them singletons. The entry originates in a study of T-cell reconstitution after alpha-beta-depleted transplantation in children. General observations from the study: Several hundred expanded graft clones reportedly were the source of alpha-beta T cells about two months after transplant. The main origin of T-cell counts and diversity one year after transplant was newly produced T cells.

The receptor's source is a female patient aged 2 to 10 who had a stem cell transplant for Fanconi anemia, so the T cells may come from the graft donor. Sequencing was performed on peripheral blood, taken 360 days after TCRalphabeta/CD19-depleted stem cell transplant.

CDR3 protein: CASIRGDTDTQYF. Here the CDR3 DNA reads TGTGCCAGCATCCGGGGGGATACAGATACGCAGTATTTT. V is TRBV2 and J is TRBJ2-3; 7 bases map to TRBD2. Germline V lookup: CDR1 SNHLY, CDR2 FYNNEI. The junction had 4 bases not matched to a gene; V was cut back by 7 bases and J by 3 bases. The CDR3 length is 13 residues.